The 25 T cell receptor beta chains reported below all come from one sample, sequenced in a study of blood T cell repertoires in COVID-19. The repertoire was sequenced with immunoSEQ multiplex PCR; TCRdb's copy has only in-frame clones and lacks some. Counted here are about 390,000 clones, 85% to 90% occurring once; the ten biggest clones make up 10%. The sequenced material came from PBMCs or T cells enriched from blood (not recorded which). These receptors were obtained from a woman aged 45-59 years who had recovered from COVID-19.

This chain joins TRBV3-1 (or the pseudogene TRBV3-2) and TRBJ1-1; 8 nucleotides match TRBD1. Per germline, CDR1 LGHDT and CDR2 YNNKEL (reference sequence). V was clipped by 3 bases and J by 5 bases; unmatched bases: 8. The CDR3 has 15 amino acids. The CDR3 sequence is CASSHQGARGTEAFF. The CDR3 DNA sequence: TGTGCCAGCAGCCACCAGGGGGCCCGGGGTACTGAAGCTTTCTTT.

The rearrangement links TRBV19 to TRBJ2-7; 9 positions match TRBD1. Germline V gene data show CDR1 as LNHDA and CDR2 as SQIVND (reference sequence). The junction had 9 bases not matched to a gene; V was cut back by 6 bases and J by 3 bases. The CDR3 loop spans 15 amino acids. CDR3 nucleotides: TGTGCCAGTAGCCACCCGGGACAGGGAATCTACGAGCAGTACTTC. Translation gives CASSHPGQGIYEQYF.

The chain couples TRBV6-2 or TRBV6-3 to TRBJ2-5, with D possibly matching TRBD1 (6 bases). CDR1 is MNHEY, CDR2 SVGEGT, per germline. The CDR3 contains 15 residues. The V end was cut by 5 bases, the J end by 1 base, with 14 bases between. The CDR3 reads CASSPVGAFQETQYF. In nucleotides, the CDR3 is TGTGCCAGCAGTCCCGTGGGGGCTTTCCAAGAGACCCAGTACTTC.

The chain uses TRBV12-2 and TRBJ1-5; the D call in the table, TRBD1, was not verified against the DNA. TRBV12-2 represents a pseudogene. The CDR3 runs 17 residues. In DNA form, the CDR3 reads TGTGCAAGTCGCTTAGGCTTCTTCCCAGGGGGCGCCGAGCCCCAGCATTTT. Protein: CASRLGFFPGGAEPQHF.

The chain carries TRBV30 and TRBJ1-1, with 9 bases identical to TRBD1. CDR1 and CDR2 (germline): GTSNPN, SVGIG (reference sequence). J was trimmed by 0 bases and V by 1 base; bases with no gene match: 6. CDR3 length equals 16 residues. CDR3 protein: CAWSEGTGILNTEAFF. The CDR3 coding sequence is TGTGCCTGGAGTGAGGGGACAGGGATTTTGAACACTGAAGCTTTCTTT.

As for this clone: The identical CDR3 is also encoded by other nucleotide sequences in the sample. The chain is built from TRBV5-1 and TRBJ1-2; 10 bases line up with TRBD1. Losses at the gene ends were 4 bases for V and 5 bases for J; bases not matched to a gene: 2. Per germline, CDR1 SGHRS and CDR2 YFSETQ. The length of the CDR3 is 13 residues. The CDR3 region has the DNA TGCGCCAGCAGCCCGGGACAGGGGTATGGCTACACCTTC. It specifies CASSPGQGYGYTF.

The gene calls are TRBV18 and TRBJ1-5, with D perhaps TRBD1 (6 bases). Germline V gene lookup returns CDR1 KGHSH and CDR2 LQKENI. V lost 6 bases, J lost 3 bases, and 12 bases lay in between. The CDR3 runs 14 residues. The CDR3 region is CASSQSGDNQPQHF. The CDR3 DNA reads as TGTGCCAGCTCGCAATCAGGGGACAATCAGCCCCAGCATTTT.

The chain carries TRBV5-8 and TRBJ1-5; 9 nucleotides match TRBD1. Germline lookup yields CDR1 SGHTS and CDR2 YDEGEE. J was trimmed by 8 bases and V by 4 bases; bases with no gene match: 10. The CDR3 is 15 amino acids. CDR3 sequence (DNA): TGTGCCAGCAGCCGGGGACAGGGTCTTGCGGAGCCCCAGCATTTT. Residues: CASSRGQGLAEPQHF.

The chain couples TRBV24-1 to TRBJ1-1; 7 bases align to TRBD1. The CDR3 extends over 15 amino acids. V gave up 11 bases and J gave up 0 bases; unmatched junction bases: 11. The germline CDR1 and CDR2 sequences are KGHDR and SFDVKD. This chain's CDR3 is CASRRQGPMNTEAFF. The DNA of the CDR3 is TGTGCCAGCCGTAGACAGGGACCCATGAACACTGAAGCTTTCTTT.

This clone was recorded only once. This chain connects TRBV6-6 to TRBJ2-7; a possible D gene is TRBD2 (6 bases). This CDR3 region has 13 residues. Trimming removed 7 bases from V and 3 bases from J, with 13 bases in between. Germline V gene data show CDR1 as MNHNY and CDR2 as SVGAGI (reference sequence). CDR3 residues: CASTSGGVYEQYF. CDR3 in DNA: TGTGCCAGCACTTCCGGGGGAGTCTACGAGCAGTACTTC.

This chain links TRBV2 with TRBJ1-1; no firm D call. Germline CDR1 reads SNHLY; CDR2 reads FYNNEI. V gave up 7 bases and J gave up 1 base, with 7 bases separating them. The CDR3 totals 12 residues. The CDR3 loop reads CASKAENTEAFF. CDR3 nucleotides: TGTGCCAGCAAGGCGGAGAACACTGAAGCTTTCTTT.

V is TRBV15 and J is TRBJ1-5; D remains ambiguous. Between the trimmed V and J ends, which lost 0 bases and 15 bases, there was a span of 12 bases. Germline assignment: CDR1 LNHNV and CDR2 YYDKDF (reference sequence). The CDR3 consists of 12 residues. The DNA for the CDR3 is TGTGCCACCAGCAGAGATGAAGGGAGGGTGCATTTT. This codes for CATSRDEGRVHF.

On this clone: Other DNA sequences in the same sample also yield this CDR3. The chain has TRBV6-5 and TRBJ2-1; 8 positions match TRBD2. CDR3 size: 15 residues. CDR1 and CDR2 from the germline V gene are MNHEY and SVGAGI. V lost 5 bases and J lost 0; bases outside the gene matches: 3. CDR3 DNA sequence: TGTGCCAGCAGTCTAAGCGGGGGCTCCTACAATGAGCAGTTCTTC. It translates to CASSLSGGSYNEQFF.

This chain joins TRBV4-2 and TRBJ1-5, with 7 bases fitting TRBD1. Germline lookup yields CDR1 LGHNA and CDR2 YNFKEQ. The trim removed 3 bases at V and 5 bases at J, leaving 7 bases unmatched. The CDR3 is made up of 15 amino acids. The CDR3 bases are TGTGCCAGCAGCCACGATCTTACAGGGGATCAGCCCCAGCATTTT. Residues: CASSHDLTGDQPQHF.

This chain uses TRBV27 with TRBJ1-2, with 10 bases lining up with TRBD1. Germline V gene data show CDR1 as MNHEY and CDR2 as SMNVEV (reference sequence). The CDR3 extends over 16 amino acids. Losses at the gene ends were 6 bases for V and 4 bases for J; bases not matched to a gene: 11. The CDR3, as DNA: TGTGCCAGCAGACCGGACAGGGGGGGTATTGGCTATGGCTACACCTTC. Amino acids: CASRPDRGGIGYGYTF.

The CDR3 region is CASSLPMTGVLIYEQYF. The CDR3 region has the DNA TGTGCCAGCAGTTTACCCATGACAGGGGTTCTGATTTACGAGCAGTACTTC. This chain connects TRBV28 to TRBJ2-7; TRBD1 aligns across 8 bases. V gave up 2 bases and J gave up 4 bases; unmatched junction bases: 13. Germline lookup yields CDR1 MDHEN and CDR2 SYDVKM. The CDR3 has 17 residues.

The chain joins TRBV5-1 to TRBJ1-3; no clear D gene. The V end was cut by 6 bases, the J end by 0 bases, with 13 bases between. CDR1 and CDR2 from the germline V gene are SGHRS and YFSETQ. The CDR3 length is 15 residues. CDR3: CASTPGYLSGNTIYF. CDR3 DNA: TGCGCCAGCACCCCAGGCTACCTCTCTGGAAACACCATATATTTT.

This chain uses TRBV27 with TRBJ1-2; D unresolved. The germline V and J ends were trimmed by 2 bases and 8 bases, with 24 bases remaining between them. This CDR3 has 17 amino acids. Per the germline V gene, CDR1 is MNHEY and CDR2 is SMNVEV (reference sequence). The CDR3 sequence is CASSLTVSRAASSGYTF. The CDR3 DNA reads TGTGCCAGCAGTTTAACAGTCAGTCGGGCAGCCTCTAGCGGCTACACCTTC.

This clone came up a few times. V gene TRBV19 combines with J gene TRBJ1-5; 7 bases map to TRBD1. This CDR3 contains 13 residues. Germline V CDR1 and CDR2: LNHDA, SQIVND (reference sequence). V gave up 8 bases and J gave up 3 bases; unmatched junction bases: 4. The CDR3 sequence: CASVDRDNQPQHF. The CDR3 region has the DNA TGTGCCAGTGTCGACAGGGACAATCAGCCCCAGCATTTT. Variable domain in full (rest from reference TRBV19 and TRBJ1-5): DGGITQSPKYLFRKEGQNVTLSCEQNLNHDAMYWYRQDPGQGLRLIYYSQIVNDFQKGDIAEGYSVSREKKESFPLTVTSAQKNPTAFYLCASVDRDNQPQHFGDGTRLSIL.

J is TRBJ1-3 and V is TRBV6-5; 9 bases fit TRBD1. Germline CDR1 is MNHEY and CDR2 is SVGAGI. The CDR3 contains 15 residues. Unmatched junction bases numbered 5, after V lost 4 bases and J lost 4 bases. CDR3 loop: CASSWDREGGNTIYF. The CDR3 DNA sequence: TGTGCCAGCAGTTGGGACAGGGAAGGAGGAAACACCATATATTTT.

The CDR3 is CASSRMGQAILNTEAFF. DNA of the CDR3: TGTGCCAGCAGCCGAATGGGACAGGCTATACTGAACACTGAAGCTTTCTTT. The V gene is TRBV3-1 (or the pseudogene TRBV3-2), the J gene TRBJ1-1; TRBD1 matches at 8 bases. This CDR3 is 17 amino acids long. The germline gives CDR1 LGHDT, CDR2 YNNKEL (reference sequence). The trim removed 4 bases at V and 0 bases at J, leaving 10 bases unmatched.

This chain links TRBV2 with TRBJ1-2; 7 positions agree with TRBD1. CDR3 length: 15 residues. The V gene end was trimmed by 1 base and the J gene end by 8 bases; junction bases not matched to a gene: 10. Germline V gene lookup returns CDR1 SNHLY and CDR2 FYNNEI. The CDR3 DNA sequence: TGTGCCAGCAGTGAAGATCCGGGACAGATCCGGGGCTACACCTTC. This translates into CASSEDPGQIRGYTF.

This chain links TRBV20-1 with TRBJ1-1, with no clear D. V lost 4 bases, J lost 10 bases, and 13 bases lay in between. This CDR3 has 11 residues. Per germline, CDR1 DFQATT and CDR2 SNEGSKA (reference sequence). The CDR3 region is CSAMEGSVAFF. CDR3 in DNA: TGCAGTGCTATGGAAGGGAGCGTAGCTTTCTTT.

The chain carries TRBV5-6 and TRBJ1-1; D not certain. This CDR3 is built from 14 residues. V lost 2 bases and J lost 6, with 14 bases in between. Germline CDR1 and CDR2: SGHDT and YYEEEE. The CDR3 DNA reads TGTGCCAGCAGCTTAGGGAGGTTGCTCGCTGAAGCTTTCTTT. Translated: CASSLGRLLAEAFF. Full variable domain (outside the CDR3, taken from reference TRBV5-6 and TRBJ1-1): DAGVTQSPTHLIKTRGQQVTLRCSPKSGHDTVSWYQQALGQGPQFIFQYYEEEERQRGNFPDRFSGHQFPNYSSELNVNALLLGDSALYLCASSLGRLLAEAFFGQGTRLTVV.

This chain joins TRBV3-1 (or the pseudogene TRBV3-2) and TRBJ2-3; 9 nucleotides match TRBD2. After removal of 1 base from V and 2 bases from J, the junction contained 4 bases not matched to a gene. Germline V lookup: CDR1 LGHDT, CDR2 YNNKEL (reference sequence). This CDR3 has 16 residues. DNA for the CDR3: TGTGCCAGCAGCCAAGTCCCTAGCGGGAACACAGATACGCAGTATTTT. Its protein product is CASSQVPSGNTDTQYF.